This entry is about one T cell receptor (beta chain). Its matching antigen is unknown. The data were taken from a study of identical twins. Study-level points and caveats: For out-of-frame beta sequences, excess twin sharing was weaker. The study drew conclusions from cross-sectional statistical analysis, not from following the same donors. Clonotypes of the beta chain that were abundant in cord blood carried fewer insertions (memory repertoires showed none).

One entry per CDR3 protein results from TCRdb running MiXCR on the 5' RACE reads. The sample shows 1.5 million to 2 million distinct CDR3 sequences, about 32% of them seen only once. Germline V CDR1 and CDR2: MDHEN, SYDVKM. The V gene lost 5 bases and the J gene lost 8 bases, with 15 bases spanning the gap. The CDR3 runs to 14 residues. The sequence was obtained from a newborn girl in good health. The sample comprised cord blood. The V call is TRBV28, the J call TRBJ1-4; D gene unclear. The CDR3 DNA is TGTGCCAGCAGTACCCCGGGGAGGCCGGAAAAACTGTTTTTT. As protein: CASSTPGRPEKLFF.